This TCR beta chain was recovered during a study of CD8+ T cells in alopecia areata (dated by TCRdb to between 2017 and 2018). In terms of the full investigation: Treated patients were enrolled in an open-label pilot trial of oral tofacitinib at 5 to 10 mg twice daily for moderate-to-severe alopecia areata. Tofacitinib was administered for 6 to 18 months, and 6 months of follow-up off drug were then conducted to assess delayed response and recurrence. To study T cell clonal expansion in alopecia areata, the researchers applied high-throughput TCRbeta sequencing to both the C3H/HeJ mouse model and human patients. Scalp tissue and sorted CD4+ and CD8+ peripheral blood T cells from patchy and totalis/universalis alopecia areata patients and from healthy controls were covered by human TCRbeta sequencing. Biopsies were taken from tofacitinib-treated patients at baseline and at 4 and 24 weeks of treatment, and a later scalp biopsy was taken in several of the tofacitinib-treated patients. Scalp clonality was compared among normal scalp (n=4), patchy alopecia areata scalp (n=8), and alopecia totalis/universalis scalp (n=8). RNA came from the PAXgene miRNA kit for fixed scalp, the miRNeasy kit for PBMCs, and the RNeasy kit for mouse skin. immunoSEQ multiplex PCR using 35 Vbeta forward primers and 13 Jbeta reverse primers was used to amplify TCRbeta CDR3 regions.

The time point tag for this specimen amounts to: baseline before oral tofacitinib. Lesional scalp punch biopsies and peripheral blood were collected from alopecia areata patients. PBMCs were isolated by density centrifugation and stained for CD3, CD4 and CD8, after which CD4+ and CD8+ T cells were sorted on a FACSAria. This clone occurred once. Its antigen has not been determined. No clone much larger than this one lies a single base away; base qualities are absent. Receptor amplification or capture employed the immunoSEQ multiplex PCR assay. RNA was extracted from all samples and reverse transcribed into cDNA, which served as template for TCR sequencing. First-strand cDNA was synthesized with SuperScript III using a 2:1 mix of oligo-dT and random hexamers. Amplification bias was assessed with a synthetic immune receptor repertoire, and residual bias was removed computationally. The study's own analysis went as follows. After raw reads were preprocessed to remove errors, the CDR3 was defined following IMGT conventions as running from the conserved cysteine to phenylalanine. Clonality was computed by normalizing Shannon entropy by log2 of the number of productive unique TCRs and subtracting the result from 1. Whether scalp clones were CD4 or CD8 was inferred by matching scalp TCRbeta sequences against CD4 and CD8 repertoires sorted from blood. The table comes from immuneACCESS by way of TCRdb, which keeps in-frame sequences with V and J called. Part of the clones is missing from these tables; in studies checked, under half for an unresolved V gene and the rest for unknown reasons. V and J calls and clone size are copied from that table; D and trimming were computed from the DNA. This sample has 100,000 to 150,000 clones in its table, and about 50% of those were observed once. Roughly a sixth of the sample comes from the top ten.

The CDR3 runs 18 amino acids, cysteine and phenylalanine included. The retained sequence is limited to the CDR3, 54 bases, with the frame set at the first base. Trimming leaves V shorter by 5 bases and J shorter by 2 bases, with the junction holding 20 bases beyond the gene matches. Looking up the germline V gene yields CDR1 SQVTM and CDR2 ANQGSEA. What the authors observed across the whole study: Unlike mouse skin, where gammadelta T cells dominate, normal human skin contains resident alphabeta T cells that get sequenced too, which complicates analysis of the scalp TCR repertoire. TCR sequences shared between patients were less clear than in mice, possibly partly because of HLA diversity in the patient population. Compared with normal scalp, lesional scalp had higher clonality and more expanded CD8+ clones, particularly in alopecia totalis/universalis, a pattern that suggests antigenic drive.

Sample: CD8+ T cells sorted from blood, taken at week 0. The sequence was obtained from a human donor with alopecia areata. The rearrangement joined TRBV29-1 to TRBJ1-2; the central 7 bases match TRBD1. This receptor has the CDR3 CSVLPSIPPDRVNYGYTF. The sequenced DNA is TGCAGCGTTCTCCCGTCCATCCCACCAGACAGGGTCAACTATGGCTACACCTTC.